These 23 T cell receptor beta chains were all obtained from the same sample, sequenced in a study of early T cells in non-severe SARS-CoV-2 infection. TCRdb reanalysed the 5' RACE reads using MiXCR and keeps one entry per CDR3 protein. The sample yields over 25,000 distinct CDR3 sequences, 4.5% seen once. Sequenced sample: whole blood. The receptors here all came from an adult who was a healthcare worker with PCR-confirmed SARS-CoV-2 infection or an uninfected control (not recorded which).

This clonotype was seen at least ten times. The chain joins TRBV11-3 to TRBJ2-7; D unresolved. CDR1 SGHNT and CDR2 YENEEA come from the germline V gene. The ends were cut back, 2 bases at V and 3 bases at J, with 11 bases in the middle. The CDR3 contains 14 residues. The CDR3 sequence is CASSLSQILYEQYF. The CDR3 DNA is TGTGCCAGCAGCTTATCTCAGATCCTCTACGAGCAGTACTTC.

This clonotype was recorded at least ten times. The chain recombines TRBV5-1 with TRBJ1-1, with a tentative D call TRBD1 (5 bases). Germline V lookup: CDR1 SGHRS, CDR2 YFSETQ. This CDR3 is built from 12 residues. The V gene lost 5 bases and the J gene lost 7 bases, with 12 bases spanning the gap. The CDR3 region has the DNA TGCGCCAGCAGTCGGGACGCCTTTGAAGCTTTCTTT. Its protein product is CASSRDAFEAFF.

This clonotype was observed a handful of times. The rearrangement uses TRBV21-1 and TRBJ2-5; TRBD1, the table's D call, lacks a check against the DNA. TRBV21-1 is recorded as a pseudogene. CDR3 length: 15 amino acids. The CDR3 region has the DNA TGTGCCAGCAGCAACCGGGACAGGGAGCAAGAGACCCAGTACTTC. This gives the protein CASSNRDREQETQYF.

This clonotype was seen repeatedly, ten times or more. The chain has TRBV7-9 and TRBJ1-1; D uncertain. Trimming cost V 5 bases and J 1 base, with 8 bases left between them. Germline CDR1 and CDR2: SEHNR and FQNEAQ (reference sequence). The CDR3 consists of 13 residues. The CDR3 DNA is TGTGCCAGCAGCCAACACGGGAACACTGAAGCTTTCTTT. Translated, it gives CASSQHGNTEAFF.

This clonotype came up many times. The gene calls are TRBV11-2 and TRBJ1-6; D is uncertain. CDR3 length: 14 residues. Trimming stripped 3 bases from V and 9 bases from J, with 12 bases between. The germline CDR1 and CDR2 sequences are SGHAT and FQNNGV. CDR3 bases: TGTGCCAGCAGCTTGGCAGTTATGGGTTCACCCCTCCACTTT. It encodes CASSLAVMGSPLHF.

This clonotype was recorded a few times. The chain has TRBV5-1 and TRBJ1-1; 9 nucleotides agree with TRBD1. Germline CDR1 is SGHRS and CDR2 is YFSETQ. The CDR3 runs 15 residues. V was pared by 4 bases and J by 1 base, with 5 bases of the junction left unmatched. The CDR3 protein is CASSQRTGENTEAFF. The CDR3 DNA sequence: TGCGCCAGCAGCCAACGGACAGGGGAGAACACTGAAGCTTTCTTT.

This clonotype was seen ten or more times. The chain is built from TRBV2 and TRBJ1-2, with TRBD1 as a possible D gene (5 bases). Trimming cost V 2 bases and J 3 bases, with 7 bases left between them. CDR3 size: 13 residues. Germline V gives CDR1 SNHLY, CDR2 FYNNEI. CDR3 protein: CASSESTDYGYTF. CDR3 DNA sequence: TGTGCCAGCAGTGAATCGACAGACTATGGCTACACCTTC.

V usage is TRBV3-1 and J usage is TRBJ1-5; maybe TRBD1 (5 bases). Looked up from germline, CDR1 is LGHDT and CDR2 is YNNKEL (reference sequence). This CDR3 comprises 15 residues. V was pared by 1 base and J by 6 bases, with 13 bases between. CDR3 sequence (DNA): TGTGCCAGCAGCCAAGCAGGGTTTGGGTCTCAGCCCCAGCATTTT. It specifies CASSQAGFGSQPQHF.

The genes are TRBV6-2 or TRBV6-3 and TRBJ1-1; 7 bases align to TRBD1. CDR1 and CDR2 (germline): MNHEY, SVGEGT. The V gene end was trimmed by 5 bases and the J gene end by 4 bases; junction bases not matched to a gene: 4. The CDR3 extends over 13 amino acids. The CDR3 DNA reads TGTGCCAGCAGTACAGGGGCGAGCACTGAAGCTTTCTTT. Protein: CASSTGASTEAFF.

This clonotype rates as medium-sized. The chain links TRBV4-2 to TRBJ2-1; 9 nucleotides match TRBD2. This CDR3 contains 15 residues. V shed 0 bases and J 7 bases; nucleotides not matched to a gene: 4. Germline V gene lookup returns CDR1 LGHNA and CDR2 YNFKEQ. The chain's CDR3 is CASSQDGLAGNEQFF. The CDR3 region has the DNA TGTGCCAGCAGCCAAGATGGGCTAGCGGGGAATGAGCAGTTCTTC.

The chain recombines TRBV30 with TRBJ1-6; 7 positions match TRBD1. Unmatched junction bases numbered 6, after V lost 5 bases and J lost 5 bases. This CDR3 is built from 14 residues. Germline CDR1 GTSNPN, CDR2 SVGIG (reference sequence). The CDR3 spells CAWGTGADNSPLHF. CDR3 nucleotides: TGTGCCTGGGGAACAGGGGCCGATAATTCACCCCTCCACTTT.

This clonotype was seen a few times. The gene calls are TRBV7-3 and TRBJ2-2; possible D gene TRBD1, 6 bases. CDR3 size: 14 residues. The V and J ends lost 1 base and 6 bases respectively, with 9 bases between them. CDR1 SGHTA and CDR2 FQGTGA come from the germline V gene. In DNA, the CDR3 is TGTGCCAGCAGCTTAAAGCCAGGGGCCGGGGAGCTGTTTTTT. Its translation: CASSLKPGAGELFF.

The chain is built from TRBV11-2 and TRBJ2-1; 11 nucleotides align to TRBD2. The CDR3 totals 15 residues. The ends lost 1 base at V and 10 bases at J; junction bases unmatched: 6. Germline CDR1 and CDR2: SGHAT and FQNNGV. The DNA of the CDR3 is TGTGCCAGCAGCTTAGTACTAGCGGGAGCACGGGAGCAGTTCTTC. Translated, it gives CASSLVLAGAREQFF.

This chain links TRBV20-1 with TRBJ2-1, with TRBD1 matching 9 bases. Trimming cost V 2 bases and J 4 bases; bases outside gene matches: 9. The germline gives CDR1 DFQATT, CDR2 SNEGSKA (reference sequence). The CDR3 has 16 amino acids. The CDR3 sequence is CSARSPDRGVYNEQFF. The CDR3 region has the DNA TGCAGTGCTAGATCCCCCGACAGGGGGGTTTACAATGAGCAGTTCTTC.

In its sample, this clonotype was seen many times. The chain carries TRBV30 and TRBJ1-2, with D tentatively TRBD1 (6 bases). V was clipped by 4 bases and J by 4 bases, with 13 bases between them. Germline CDR1 GTSNPN, CDR2 SVGIG (reference sequence). CDR3 size: 13 residues. This CDR3 is CAWKQGGTYGYTF. The CDR3 region has the DNA TGTGCCTGGAAGCAAGGGGGGACCTATGGCTACACCTTC. Full variable domain (missing parts from reference TRBV30 and TRBJ1-2): SQTIHQWPATLVQPVGSPLSLECTVEGTSNPNLYWYRQAAGRGLQLLFYSVGIGQISSEVPQNLSASRPQDRQFILSSKKLLLSDSGFYLCAWKQGGTYGYTFGSGTRLTVV.

This clonotype has at least ten counts. The V gene is TRBV5-1, the J gene TRBJ1-4, with unresolved D. The CDR3 extends over 13 amino acids. V lost 0 bases and J lost 3, with 3 bases in between. The germline V gene has CDR1 SGHRS and CDR2 YFSETQ. In nucleotides, the CDR3 is TGCGCCAGCAGCTTGGTAGCTAATGAAAAACTGTTTTTT. Amino acids: CASSLVANEKLFF.

This clonotype has ten or more counts. The V and J genes are TRBV7-9 and TRBJ2-5; no firm D call. Germline CDR1 SEHNR, CDR2 FQNEAQ (reference sequence). V dropped 4 bases and J dropped 7 bases, with 10 bases sitting between them. The CDR3 has 12 residues. CDR3 sequence (DNA): TGTGCCAGCAGCTCAGCTGGACCGACCCAGTACTTC. Translating gives CASSSAGPTQYF.

This clonotype appeared many times. The chain recombines TRBV6-6 with TRBJ2-5; a weak D match, TRBD1 (5 bases). V lost 2 bases and J lost 1, with 11 bases in between. The CDR3 is 15 amino acids. Germline V gene data show CDR1 as MNHNY and CDR2 as SVGAGI (reference sequence). The CDR3 is CASSYVGRPQETQYF. For the CDR3, the DNA is TGTGCCAGCAGTTACGTGGGGCGCCCCCAAGAGACCCAGTACTTC.

The genes are TRBV19 and TRBJ2-3, with 9 nucleotides matching TRBD2. V was pared by 5 bases and J by 5 bases, with 5 bases of the junction left unmatched. Germline V CDR1 and CDR2: LNHDA, SQIVND (reference sequence). The CDR3 is made up of 14 amino acids. The CDR3 protein is CASSLAGGRDTQYF. In DNA form, the CDR3 reads TGTGCCAGTAGTCTGGCGGGAGGGAGAGATACGCAGTATTTT.

This clonotype was recorded at least ten times. The chain has TRBV7-6 and TRBJ2-7, with TRBD2 as a possible D gene (5 bases). Between the trimmed V and J ends, which lost 0 bases and 2 bases, there was a span of 14 bases. The CDR3 is made up of 16 amino acids. The V gene's germline CDR1 is SGHVS and CDR2 FNYEAQ. CDR3 nucleotides: TGTGCCAGCAGCTTAGCGAGGAGCGGAAAAACCTACGAGCAGTACTTC. Amino acids: CASSLARSGKTYEQYF.

The sample holds many counts of this clonotype. An end of the junction differs from the germline gene, which may be a read error. The chain links TRBV12-3 or TRBV12-4 to TRBJ1-2; 7 nucleotides match TRBD1. The CDR3 extends over 14 amino acids. The CDR3 loop is CASSQVRDSLLSHF. In DNA, the CDR3 is TGTGCCAGCAGTCAAGTACGGGACAGTTTATTGTCCCACTTC.

The sample holds a few counts of this clonotype. The CDR3 DNA reads TGTGCCAGCAGTTTCGGACAGACCTACGAGCAGTACTTC. Amino acids: CASSFGQTYEQYF. The chain uses TRBV2 and TRBJ2-7; maybe TRBD1 (6 bases). The CDR3 contains 13 residues. Trimming stripped 5 bases from V and 2 bases from J, with 10 bases between. The germline V gene encodes CDR1 SNHLY and CDR2 FYNNEI.

At least ten counts were recorded for this clonotype. This sequence joins TRBV9 and TRBJ2-7, with D unclear. This CDR3 region has 14 residues. CDR1 SGDLS and CDR2 YYNGEE come from the germline V gene. Trimming took off 0 bases at V and 6 bases at J, with 13 bases between the two ends. CDR3: CASSVGPTSGEQYF. In DNA form, the CDR3 reads TGTGCCAGCAGCGTAGGGCCGACGTCGGGCGAGCAGTACTTC. The variable domain in full, with the rest retrieved from reference TRBV9 and TRBJ2-7, is DSGVTQTPKHLITATGQRVTLRCSPRSGDLSVYWYQQSLDQGLQFLIQYYNGEERAKGNILERFSAQQFPDLHSELNLSSLELGDSALYFCASSVGPTSGEQYFGPGTRLTVT.